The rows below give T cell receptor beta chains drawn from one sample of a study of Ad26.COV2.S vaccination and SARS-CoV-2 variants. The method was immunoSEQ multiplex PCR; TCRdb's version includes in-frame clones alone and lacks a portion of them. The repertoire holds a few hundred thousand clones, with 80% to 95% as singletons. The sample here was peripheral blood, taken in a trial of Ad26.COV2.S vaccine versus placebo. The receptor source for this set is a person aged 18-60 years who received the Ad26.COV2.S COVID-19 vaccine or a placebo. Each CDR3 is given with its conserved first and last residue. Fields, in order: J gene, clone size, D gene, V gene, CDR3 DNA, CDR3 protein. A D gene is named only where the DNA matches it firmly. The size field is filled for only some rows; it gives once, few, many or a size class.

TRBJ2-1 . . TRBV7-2 TGTGCCAGCAGCTTAGTCTGGAGCTCCTACAATGAGCAGTTCTTC CASSLVWSSYNEQFF
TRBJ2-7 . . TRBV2 TGTGCCAGCAGGGTTAGAGACCGAGCACTACCCTACGAGCAGTACTTC CASRVRDRALPYEQYF
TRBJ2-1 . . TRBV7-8 TGTGCCAGCAGCTTTTCCGGGTACAATGAGCAGTTCTTC CASSFSGYNEQFF
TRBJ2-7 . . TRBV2 TGTGCCAGCAGTGGAGTCGGACAGCAATGGGACGAGCAGTACTTC CASSGVGQQWDEQYF
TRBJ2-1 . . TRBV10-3 TGTGCCATCAGTGACCGGGACACCGGTTACAATGAGCAGTTCTTC CAISDRDTGYNEQFF
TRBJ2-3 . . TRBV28 TGTGCCAGCAGTTTTCCCCTGGGGGATACGCAGTATTTT CASSFPLGDTQYF
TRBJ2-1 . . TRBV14 TGTGCCAGCAGCCAAGTGCTGGGAGAGGAAGACAATGAGCAGTTCTTC CASSQVLGEEDNEQFF
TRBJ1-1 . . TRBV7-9 TGTGCCAGCAGCTCCGCGGGGGTGAACACTGAAGCTTTCTTT CASSSAGVNTEAFF
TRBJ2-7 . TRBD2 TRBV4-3 TGCGCCAGCAGCCAACCTCGGACTAGCTTCATCTACGAGCAGTACTTC CASSQPRTSFIYEQYF
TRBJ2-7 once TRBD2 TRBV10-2 TGCGCCAGCTTGACCGGGACTAGCGATTACCACGAGCAGTACTTC CASLTGTSDYHEQYF
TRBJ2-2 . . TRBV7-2 TGTGCCAGCAGCCCGATCAGGGACACCGGGGAGCTGTTTTTT CASSPIRDTGELFF
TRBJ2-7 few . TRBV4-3 TGCGCCAGCAGCCAAGATCTGGGGCTTGAGCAGTACTTC CASSQDLGLEQYF
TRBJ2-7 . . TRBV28 TGTGCCAGCAGCCGGCCCGCCGGGGGAACCTACGAGCAGTACTTC CASSRPAGGTYEQYF
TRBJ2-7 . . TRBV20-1 TGCAGTGCTAGTAAACCGGGAGTCGGTTACGAGCAGTACTTC CSASKPGVGYEQYF
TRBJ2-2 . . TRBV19 TGTGCCAGTAGTAGAACCGGGACTCCTACTTTCACCGGGGAGCTGTTTTTT CASSRTGTPTFTGELFF
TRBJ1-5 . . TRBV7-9 TGTGCCAGCAGCTTGGGGGCTAGCAATCAGCCCCAGCATTTT CASSLGASNQPQHF
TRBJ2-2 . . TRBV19 TGTGCCAGTAGTACTCCCGACAGTCTAAACACCGGGGAGCTGTTTTTT CASSTPDSLNTGELFF
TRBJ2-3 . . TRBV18 TGTGCCAGCTCACCACCCCTAGATGCGCAGTATTTT CASSPPLDAQYF
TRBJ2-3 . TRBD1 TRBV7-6 TGTGCCAGCAGCTTGGACAGGGGGCTGGGAGATACGCAGTATTTT CASSLDRGLGDTQYF
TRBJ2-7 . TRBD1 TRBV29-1 TGCAGCGTGGGTGACAGGGGCGAGCAGTACTTC CSVGDRGEQYF
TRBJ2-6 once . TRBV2 TGTGCCAGCAGTGGCTCGGCGACTAACTCTGGGGCCAACGTCCTGACTTTC CASSGSATNSGANVLTF
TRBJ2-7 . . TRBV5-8 TGTGCCAGCAGCTTGGGGGCCCGAGGTTCCTACGAGCAGTACTTC CASSLGARGSYEQYF
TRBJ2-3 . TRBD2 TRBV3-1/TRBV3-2 TGTGCCAGCAGCGGACTAGCGGGAGGATCTACAGATACGCAGTATTTT CASSGLAGGSTDTQYF
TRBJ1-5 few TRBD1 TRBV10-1 TGCGCCAGCAGTGAGTCGGGACAGGGGGAGCAGCCCCAGCATTTT CASSESGQGEQPQHF
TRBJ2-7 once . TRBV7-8 TGTGCCAGCAGCCCCCCCAGGTCCGATGGCGAGCAGTACTTC CASSPPRSDGEQYF
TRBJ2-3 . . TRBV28 TGTGCCAGCAGTTTTTCCGGCTCTCTAGCGATATCACTAGATACGCAGTATTTT CASSFSGSLAISLDTQYF
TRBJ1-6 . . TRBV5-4 TGTGCCAGCAGCCACGAATATAATTCACCCCTCCACTTT CASSHEYNSPLHF
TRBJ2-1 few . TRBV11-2 TGTGCCAGCAGCTTAGGCTACTACAATGAGCAGTTCTTC CASSLGYYNEQFF
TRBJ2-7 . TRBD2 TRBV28 TGTGCCAGCAGACCTAGCGGGAGGGCCTGGGAGCAGTACTTC CASRPSGRAWEQYF
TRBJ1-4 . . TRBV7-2 TGTGCCAGCAGCTTAGACGGACCCCGGGGTGAAAAACTGTTTTTT CASSLDGPRGEKLFF
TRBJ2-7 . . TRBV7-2 TGTGCCAGCAGCCCGACGATCCGCGAGCAGTACTTC CASSPTIREQYF
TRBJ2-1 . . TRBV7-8 TGTGCCAGCAGCTTAGATCTGAGCAATGAGCAGTTCTTC CASSLDLSNEQFF
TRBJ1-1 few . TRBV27 TGTGCCAGCAGTTTTTCGGTGAACACTGAAGCTTTCTTT CASSFSVNTEAFF